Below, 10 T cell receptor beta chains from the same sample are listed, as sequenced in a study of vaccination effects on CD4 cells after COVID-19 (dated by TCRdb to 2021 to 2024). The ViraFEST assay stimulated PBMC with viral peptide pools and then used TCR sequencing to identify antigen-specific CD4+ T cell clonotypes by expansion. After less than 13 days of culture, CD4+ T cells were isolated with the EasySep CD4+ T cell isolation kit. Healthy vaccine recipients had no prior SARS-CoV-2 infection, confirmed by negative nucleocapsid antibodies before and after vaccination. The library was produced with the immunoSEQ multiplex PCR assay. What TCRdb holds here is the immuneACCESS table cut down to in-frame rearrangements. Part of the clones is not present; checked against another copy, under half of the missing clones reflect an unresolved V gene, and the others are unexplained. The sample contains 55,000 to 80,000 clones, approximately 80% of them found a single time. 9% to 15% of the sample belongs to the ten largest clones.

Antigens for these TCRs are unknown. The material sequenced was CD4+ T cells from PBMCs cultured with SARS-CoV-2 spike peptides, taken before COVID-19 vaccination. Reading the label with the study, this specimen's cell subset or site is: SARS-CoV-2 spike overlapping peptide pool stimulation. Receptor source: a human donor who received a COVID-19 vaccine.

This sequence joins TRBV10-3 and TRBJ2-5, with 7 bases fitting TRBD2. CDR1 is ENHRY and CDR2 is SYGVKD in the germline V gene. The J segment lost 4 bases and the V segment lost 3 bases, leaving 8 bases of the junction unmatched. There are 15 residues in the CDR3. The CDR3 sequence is CAISDTSVSGETQYF. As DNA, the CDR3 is TGTGCCATCAGTGATACTAGCGTATCGGGAGAGACCCAGTACTTC.

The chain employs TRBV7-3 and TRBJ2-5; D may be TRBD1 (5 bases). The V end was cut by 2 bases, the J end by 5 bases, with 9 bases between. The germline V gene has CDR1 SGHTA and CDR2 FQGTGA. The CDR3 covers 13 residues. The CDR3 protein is CASSLGAGETQYF. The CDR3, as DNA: TGTGCCAGCAGCTTAGGGGCAGGGGAGACCCAGTACTTC.

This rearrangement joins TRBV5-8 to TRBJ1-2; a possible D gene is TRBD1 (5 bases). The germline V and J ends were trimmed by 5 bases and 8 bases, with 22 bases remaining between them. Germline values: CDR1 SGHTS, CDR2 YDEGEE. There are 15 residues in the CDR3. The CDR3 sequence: CASRRPGTTAYGYTF. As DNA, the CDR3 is TGTGCCAGCAGGCGCCCCGGGACCACTGCCTACGGCTACACCTTC.

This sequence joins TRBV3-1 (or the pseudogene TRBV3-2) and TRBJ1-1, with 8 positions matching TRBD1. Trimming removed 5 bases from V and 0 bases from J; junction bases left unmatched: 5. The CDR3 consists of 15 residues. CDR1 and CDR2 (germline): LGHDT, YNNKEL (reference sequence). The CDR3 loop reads CASSFRGQMNTEAFF. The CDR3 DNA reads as TGTGCCAGCAGCTTCAGGGGGCAGATGAACACTGAAGCTTTCTTT.

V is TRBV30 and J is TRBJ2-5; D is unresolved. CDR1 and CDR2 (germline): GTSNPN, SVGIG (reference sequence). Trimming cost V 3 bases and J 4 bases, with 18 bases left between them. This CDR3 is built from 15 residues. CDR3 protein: CAWRPRWSGGETQYF. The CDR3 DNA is TGTGCCTGGAGACCCCGATGGAGTGGCGGAGAGACCCAGTACTTC.

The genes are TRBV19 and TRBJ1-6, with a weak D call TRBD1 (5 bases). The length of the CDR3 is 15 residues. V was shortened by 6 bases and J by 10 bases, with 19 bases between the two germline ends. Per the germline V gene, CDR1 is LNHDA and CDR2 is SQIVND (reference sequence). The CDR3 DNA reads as TGTGCCAGTAGAACGTCAGGGACGTTTCGGTCACCCCTCCACTTT. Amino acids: CASRTSGTFRSPLHF. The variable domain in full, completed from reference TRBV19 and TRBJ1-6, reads DGGITQSPKYLFRKEGQNVTLSCEQNLNHDAMYWYRQDPGQGLRLIYYSQIVNDFQKGDIAEGYSVSREKKESFPLTVTSAQKNPTAFYLCASRTSGTFRSPLHFGNGTRLTVT.

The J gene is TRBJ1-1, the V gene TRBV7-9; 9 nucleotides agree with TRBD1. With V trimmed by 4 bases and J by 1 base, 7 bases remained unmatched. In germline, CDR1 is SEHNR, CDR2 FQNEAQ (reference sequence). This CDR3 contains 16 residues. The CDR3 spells CASSSGQGGRNTEAFF. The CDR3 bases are TGTGCCAGCAGCTCGGGACAGGGTGGTAGGAACACTGAAGCTTTCTTT.

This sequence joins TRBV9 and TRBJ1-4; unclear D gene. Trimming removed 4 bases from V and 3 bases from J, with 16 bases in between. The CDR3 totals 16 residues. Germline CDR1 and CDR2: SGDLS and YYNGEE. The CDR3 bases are TGTGCCAGCAGCCCAATCTCCAAGGAGGCTAATGAAAAACTGTTTTTT. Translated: CASSPISKEANEKLFF.

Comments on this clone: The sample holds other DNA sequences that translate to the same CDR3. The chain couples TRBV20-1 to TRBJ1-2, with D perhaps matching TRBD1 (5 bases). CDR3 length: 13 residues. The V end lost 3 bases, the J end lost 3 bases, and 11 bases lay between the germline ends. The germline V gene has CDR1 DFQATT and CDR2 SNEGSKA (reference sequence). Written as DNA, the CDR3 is TGCAGTGCTAGTCCAGGGTTGGACTATGGCTACACCTTC. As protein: CSASPGLDYGYTF.

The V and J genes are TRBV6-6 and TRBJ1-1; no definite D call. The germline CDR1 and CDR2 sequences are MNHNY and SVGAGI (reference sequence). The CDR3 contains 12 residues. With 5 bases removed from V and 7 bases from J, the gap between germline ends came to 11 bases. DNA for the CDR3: TGTGCCAGCAGTACCCGGGAGGTTGAAGCTTTCTTT. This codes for CASSTREVEAFF.